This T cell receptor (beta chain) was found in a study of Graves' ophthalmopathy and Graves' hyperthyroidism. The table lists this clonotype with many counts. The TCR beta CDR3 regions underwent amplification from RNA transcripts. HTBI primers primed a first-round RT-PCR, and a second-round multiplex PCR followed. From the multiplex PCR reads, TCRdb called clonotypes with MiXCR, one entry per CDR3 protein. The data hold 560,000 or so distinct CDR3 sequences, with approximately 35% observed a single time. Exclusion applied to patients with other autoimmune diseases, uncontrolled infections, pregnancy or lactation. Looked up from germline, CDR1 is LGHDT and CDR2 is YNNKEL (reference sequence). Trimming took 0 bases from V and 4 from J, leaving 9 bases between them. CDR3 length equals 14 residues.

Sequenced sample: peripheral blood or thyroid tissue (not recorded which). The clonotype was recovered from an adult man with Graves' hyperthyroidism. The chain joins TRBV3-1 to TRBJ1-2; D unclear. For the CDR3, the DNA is TGTGCCAGCAGCCAAGAGCGCAGCATCTATGGCTACACCTTC. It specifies CASSQERSIYGYTF.